This T cell receptor (beta chain) was captured by sequencing in a study of blood T cell repertoires in COVID-19. The germline V gene has CDR1 MNHNS and CDR2 SASEGT. Trimming removed 4 bases at V and 6 bases at J, with 10 bases between. The CDR3 extends over 13 amino acids. Using immunoSEQ multiplex PCR, the repertoire was profiled, and TCRdb retains in-frame clones only, with some absent. The top ten clones hold 2.6% of a sample with roughly 75,000 clones, less than 85% of them seen once. This chain uses TRBV6-1 with TRBJ1-5; D might be TRBD1 (6 bases). The sequencing input was peripheral blood. The TCR was taken from a human donor with acute or convalescent COVID-19. The donor label of this sample is uncertain. CDR3 residues: CASSVQGSQPQHF. The CDR3 DNA reads TGTGCCAGCAGTGTACAGGGTAGTCAGCCCCAGCATTTT.